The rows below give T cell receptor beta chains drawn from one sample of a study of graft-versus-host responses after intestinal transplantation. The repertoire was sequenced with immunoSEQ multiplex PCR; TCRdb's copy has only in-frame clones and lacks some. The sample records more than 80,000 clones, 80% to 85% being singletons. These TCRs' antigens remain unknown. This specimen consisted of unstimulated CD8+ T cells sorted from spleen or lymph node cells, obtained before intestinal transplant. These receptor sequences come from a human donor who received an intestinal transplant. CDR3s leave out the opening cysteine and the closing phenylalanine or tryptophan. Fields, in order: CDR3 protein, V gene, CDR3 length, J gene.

ASSQDGTGGGETQY,TRBV4-1,14,TRBJ2-5
ASSLSPSVPSTDTQY,TRBV28,15,TRBJ2-3
ASSYSGSSNYGYT,TRBV6-5,13,TRBJ1-2
ASSPTAYNEKLF,TRBV6-5,12,TRBJ1-4
ASIQSWTEKTQY,TRBV6-1,12,TRBJ2-5
ASSPPDGYGYT,TRBV9,11,TRBJ1-2
ASSSGANVLT,TRBV4-1,10,TRBJ2-6
ASSLHGGTGGNTIY,TRBV5-4,14,TRBJ1-3
ASSLGGQDQPQH,TRBV7-3,12,TRBJ1-5
ATSRMPRGLGEQY,TRBV15,13,TRBJ2-7
ASSLATTGATNTGELF,TRBV5-8,16,TRBJ2-2
ASSPDRGEEKLF,TRBV7-9,12,TRBJ1-4
AWSVTTLRGELF,TRBV30,12,TRBJ2-2
ASSVGAAPQYEAF,TRBV9,13,TRBJ1-1
ASSLGAVHQSSYEQY,TRBV11-2,15,TRBJ2-7
ASSLVTGPHYEQY,TRBV7-9,13,TRBJ2-7
ASSLALADEQY,TRBV5-4,11,-
ASSINRDRLTYNEQF,TRBV13,15,TRBJ2-1
ASSLSWAGGEKLF,TRBV28,13,TRBJ1-4
ASGFTSGGLDNEQF,TRBV12-5,14,TRBJ2-1
ASSLRLANLY,TRBV5-6,10,TRBJ2-5
ASSLGLAGFTGELF,TRBV7-9,14,TRBJ2-2
ASSSRYRGDTEAF,TRBV5-4,13,TRBJ1-1
ASSIWTDTDTQY,TRBV7-2,12,TRBJ2-3
ASSLGGGEQF,TRBV5-6,10,TRBJ2-1
ASSVAGWASGLRGTDTQY,TRBV9,18,TRBJ2-3
ASSLGAWGQY,TRBV5-6,10,TRBJ2-7
ASSLLGAMGGYT,TRBV28,12,TRBJ1-2
ASVRTGGWNEQF,TRBV2,12,TRBJ2-1
SAMSVETQY,TRBV20-1,9,TRBJ2-5
ASSQEERGGYNEQF,TRBV4-1,14,TRBJ2-1
ASSVLTSGADDEQF,TRBV9,14,TRBJ2-1
ASSRPGGQKTEAF,TRBV7-8,13,TRBJ1-1
ASSPGGGNEKLF,TRBV19,12,TRBJ1-4
ASLTGIPSYEQY,TRBV6-5,12,TRBJ2-7
ASSSIMGLAGEGYEQY,TRBV7-9,16,TRBJ2-7
ASSQGQGGYGYT,TRBV28,12,TRBJ1-2
ASSIPLGTQDTQY,TRBV19,13,TRBJ2-3
ASSTGQETQY,TRBV11-3,10,TRBJ2-5
ASSVGGSRTDTQY,TRBV9,13,TRBJ2-3
ASSYAGGGAYEQY,TRBV7-3,13,TRBJ2-7
ASSETDGNTIY,TRBV2,11,TRBJ1-3
ASSQHSNTGELF,TRBV4-1,12,TRBJ2-2
AISEIRGEETQY,TRBV10-3,12,TRBJ2-5
ASSIMGNQPQH,TRBV19,11,TRBJ1-5
ATSRMGRFRTSSYNSPLH,TRBV15,18,TRBJ1-6
ASSLYLPPLIGNQPQH,TRBV27,16,TRBJ1-5
ASRSGQLSYEQY,TRBV6-1,12,TRBJ2-7
ASSLSVRTGLVTEAF,TRBV27,15,TRBJ1-1
ASSLEGYGYT,TRBV7-2,10,TRBJ1-2
ASRLEKGTGGYEQY,TRBV12-2,14,TRBJ2-7
ASSARTDSYEQY,TRBV11-2,12,TRBJ2-7
ASSVEDSNTEAF,TRBV9,12,TRBJ1-1
ASSEVLAVVYEQY,TRBV2,13,TRBJ2-7
ASSGGTSGTDTQY,TRBV2,13,TRBJ2-3
ASSWGLAGGVAGELF,TRBV11-2,15,TRBJ2-2
ASSESKGGSYEQY,TRBV6-1,13,TRBJ2-7